A single sample gave rise to the 25 T cell receptor beta chains below, sequenced in a study of identical twins. TCRdb passed the 5' RACE reads through MiXCR, listing each CDR3 protein once. The table has 400,000 to 550,000 distinct CDR3 sequences, less than 25% seen once; the top ten hold about 2.9%. The data were also submitted as part of a second study, on T cells expressing NK-cell markers.

The sequencing sample was made of CD4+ T cells sorted from blood. The receptors stem from a woman aged 18-29 years in good health.

This clonotype occurred a few times. V usage is TRBV7-2 and J usage is TRBJ2-1; 8 bases line up with TRBD2. Germline trimming cut 5 bases from V and 5 bases from J; bases unmatched to any gene: 5. The CDR3 spans 14 residues. Germline V gene sequence: CDR1 SGHTA, CDR2 FQGNSA. DNA for the CDR3: TGTGCCAGCAGCCATAGCGGGGTCAACAATGAGCAGTTCTTC. Protein sequence: CASSHSGVNNEQFF.

The chain has TRBV10-3 and TRBJ2-2; 8 nucleotides match TRBD2. V lost 8 bases to trimming and J lost 3 bases; unmatched junction nucleotides: 11. The CDR3 is made up of 16 amino acids. Germline CDR1 ENHRY, CDR2 SYGVKD. CDR3 residues: CAIRAYGGAYTGELFF. The CDR3 nucleotides are TGTGCCATCCGAGCTTACGGGGGGGCCTACACCGGGGAGCTGTTTTTT.

The rearrangement links TRBV20-1 to TRBJ2-3; 13 nucleotides align to TRBD2. The length of the CDR3 is 17 residues. The junction had 12 bases not matched to a gene; V was cut back by 7 bases and J by 2 bases. CDR1 DFQATT and CDR2 SNEGSKA come from the germline V gene (reference sequence). The CDR3 sequence: CSGYERGLAGPTDTQYF. The CDR3 nucleotides read TGCAGTGGGTACGAACGGGGACTAGCGGGGCCCACAGATACGCAGTATTTT.

This chain's CDR3 is CASSFQGPNTGELFF. The CDR3 DNA is TGTGCCAGCAGCTTCCAGGGGCCGAACACCGGGGAGCTGTTTTTT. The V call is TRBV11-3, the J call TRBJ2-2, with a weak D call TRBD1 (6 bases). Germline V gene lookup returns CDR1 SGHNT and CDR2 YENEEA. V was trimmed by 3 bases and J by 0 bases, leaving 8 bases between them. The CDR3 is made up of 15 amino acids. The full variable domain, in which reference TRBV11-3 and TRBJ2-2 provide the parts outside the CDR3, is EAGVVQSPRYKIIEKKQPVAFWCNPISGHNTLYWYLQNLGQGPELLIRYENEEAVDDSQLPKDRFSAERLKGVDSTLKIQPAELGDSAVYLCASSFQGPNTGELFFGEGSRLTVL.

The table lists this clonotype with a few counts. The rearrangement joins TRBV20-1 to TRBJ1-3, with D possibly matching TRBD1 (6 bases). Germline CDR1 reads DFQATT; CDR2 reads SNEGSKA (reference sequence). V shed 2 bases and J shed 9 bases, with 14 bases lying between them. The CDR3 is 13 amino acids. CDR3 amino acids: CSARRQGLGTIYF. As DNA, the CDR3 is TGCAGTGCTAGACGGCAGGGGTTGGGCACCATATATTTT.

The V call is TRBV7-2, the J call TRBJ1-2; 8 bases line up with TRBD1. V gave up 0 bases and J gave up 6 bases; unmatched junction bases: 0. This CDR3 spans 13 amino acids. Per the germline V gene, CDR1 is SGHTA and CDR2 is FQGNSA. The CDR3 sequence is CASSLATGDGYTF. The CDR3 region has the DNA TGTGCCAGCAGCTTAGCGACAGGGGATGGCTACACCTTC.

This clonotype was detected many times. The rearrangement links TRBV6-1 to TRBJ1-1, with 10 bases lining up with TRBD1. The CDR3 covers 15 residues. Unmatched junction bases numbered 7, after V lost 4 bases and J lost 5 bases. Per germline, CDR1 MNHNS and CDR2 SASEGT. The DNA of the CDR3 is TGTGCCAGCAGTGCCTTGACAGGGGGCGGAACTGAAGCTTTCTTT. Amino acids: CASSALTGGGTEAFF.

This clonotype was detected a few times. The V gene is TRBV12-3 or TRBV12-4, the J gene TRBJ2-1; 8 nucleotides line up with TRBD2. The CDR3 has 17 residues. V shed 3 bases and J 0 bases; nucleotides not matched to a gene: 7. The CDR3: CASSFSRGGRSYNEQFF. DNA of the CDR3: TGTGCCAGCAGTTTTAGCCGGGGGGGACGCTCCTACAATGAGCAGTTCTTC.

This clonotype was counted only a few times. The chain joins TRBV20-1 to TRBJ2-5; 9 nucleotides agree with TRBD2. CDR1 DFQATT and CDR2 SNEGSKA come from the germline V gene (reference sequence). The CDR3 extends over 14 amino acids. V gave up 1 base and J gave up 9 bases; unmatched junction bases: 9. Here the CDR3 DNA reads TGCAGTGCTAGAGGCGGGGGGGTATCCAGGGCCCAGTACTTC. This codes for CSARGGGVSRAQYF.

This clonotype appeared many times. This chain uses TRBV29-1 with TRBJ2-7; possibly TRBD1 or TRBD2 for D (5 bases each). The CDR3 covers 13 residues. Germline CDR1 SQVTM, CDR2 ANQGSEA. V dropped 4 bases and J dropped 2 bases, with 12 bases sitting between them. The CDR3 loop reads CSVVTGRTYEQYF. As DNA, the CDR3 is TGCAGCGTTGTAACGGGACGGACCTACGAGCAGTACTTC.

This clonotype was counted only a few times. The chain recombines TRBV5-1 with TRBJ2-3, with 7 bases fitting TRBD2. Germline V CDR1 and CDR2: SGHRS, YFSETQ. V was pared by 5 bases and J by 6 bases, with 12 bases of the junction left unmatched. This CDR3 region has 15 residues. The CDR3: CASRPSGTTFDTQYF. Here the CDR3 DNA reads TGCGCCAGCAGACCTAGCGGTACTACATTTGATACGCAGTATTTT.

V usage is TRBV12-3 or TRBV12-4 and J usage is TRBJ2-2, with TRBD2 matching over 7 bases. Unmatched junction bases numbered 13, after V lost 11 bases and J lost 4 bases. CDR3 length: 15 amino acids. CDR3 residues: CAGECGTTSTGELFF. The CDR3 DNA follows: TGTGCCGGGGAATGTGGGACTACCAGCACCGGGGAGCTGTTTTTT.

The chain joins TRBV20-1 to TRBJ2-3; 7 bases line up with TRBD2. Germline assignment: CDR1 DFQATT and CDR2 SNEGSKA (reference sequence). With 3 bases clipped from V and 4 bases from J, the junction kept 1 base outside the gene matches. The CDR3 loop spans 12 amino acids. The CDR3 sequence is CSARAGADTQYF. The CDR3 bases are TGCAGTGCTAGGGCGGGAGCAGATACGCAGTATTTT.

The V and J genes are TRBV10-3 and TRBJ2-3, with a possible D match to TRBD2 (5 bases). The V gene's germline CDR1 is ENHRY and CDR2 SYGVKD. Trimming took off 6 bases at V and 0 bases at J, with 13 bases between the two ends. The CDR3 covers 15 residues. The CDR3 coding sequence is TGTGCCATCAGGGGAGTACTCACTAGCACAGATACGCAGTATTTT. It translates to CAIRGVLTSTDTQYF.

The genes are TRBV4-3 and TRBJ1-1, with 7 bases fitting TRBD1. The CDR3 spans 15 residues. V gave up 1 base and J gave up 11 bases; unmatched junction bases: 13. Germline V gene data show CDR1 as LGHNA and CDR2 as YSLEER. CDR3 nucleotides: TGCGCCAGCAGCCAAGGCAACCCAGGGGGGGAGCTCGCTTTCTTT. Translating gives CASSQGNPGGELAFF.

The chain couples TRBV24-1 to TRBJ2-3, with 8 bases lining up with TRBD2. Germline assignment: CDR1 KGHDR and CDR2 SFDVKD. Trimming took 3 bases from V and 1 from J; bases not matched to a gene: 2. This CDR3 contains 15 residues. CDR3 nucleotide sequence: TGTGCCACCAGTGATCAGACTAGCGGCACAGATACGCAGTATTTT. Translating gives CATSDQTSGTDTQYF.

This clonotype was detected many times. J is TRBJ1-6 and V is TRBV4-2; 9 bases fit TRBD1. Germline loops: CDR1 LGHNA, CDR2 YNFKEQ. This CDR3 has 15 residues. The trim removed 0 bases at V and 7 bases at J, leaving 1 base unmatched. The CDR3 here is CASSQEDRGNSPLHF. CDR3 in DNA: TGTGCCAGCAGCCAAGAAGACAGGGGGAATTCACCCCTCCACTTT.

This clonotype was detected a few times. The chain combines TRBV7-2 with TRBJ2-1; TRBD2 is a possible D gene (6 bases). CDR1 and CDR2 from the germline V gene are SGHTA and FQGNSA. V was trimmed by 3 bases and J by 5 bases, leaving 14 bases between them. This CDR3 is built from 15 residues. The DNA for the CDR3 is TGTGCCAGCAGCTTTGGTCAGGCGGGGAACAATGAGCAGTTCTTC. It yields the protein CASSFGQAGNNEQFF.

The V and J genes are TRBV7-2 and TRBJ2-3; TRBD1 is a possible D gene (5 bases). V shed 5 bases and J shed 9 bases, with 12 bases lying between them. The CDR3 has 12 amino acids. The germline gives CDR1 SGHTA, CDR2 FQGNSA. CDR3 nucleotide sequence: TGTGCCAGCAGCCCAATGACAGTCACGCAGTATTTT. As protein: CASSPMTVTQYF.

Only a few counts were recorded for this clonotype. The chain employs TRBV15 and TRBJ2-1; D perhaps matches TRBD2 (6 bases). The CDR3 consists of 13 residues. The germline CDR1 and CDR2 sequences are LNHNV and YYDKDF (reference sequence). V lost 1 base, J lost 8 bases, and 9 bases lay in between. Here the CDR3 DNA reads TGTGCCACCAGCAGAGGCGGGGAGGATGAGCAGTTCTTC. This codes for CATSRGGEDEQFF.

V is TRBV2 and J is TRBJ2-3, with TRBD2 as a possible D gene (6 bases). The V end lost 6 bases, the J end lost 3 bases, and 10 bases lay between the germline ends. Per germline, CDR1 SNHLY and CDR2 FYNNEI. The CDR3 runs to 13 residues. CDR3 nucleotide sequence: TGTGCCAGCAGACGGGAGCATACAGATACGCAGTATTTT. The encoded protein is CASRREHTDTQYF.

The chain is built from TRBV9 and TRBJ1-2; D remains unclear. V gave up 0 bases and J gave up 2 bases, with 11 bases separating them. Germline V gene lookup returns CDR1 SGDLS and CDR2 YYNGEE. The CDR3 consists of 15 residues. The DNA for the CDR3 is TGTGCCAGCAGCGTAGACGGTACGAGGAACTATGGCTACACCTTC. Encoded protein: CASSVDGTRNYGYTF.

The V gene is TRBV27, the J gene TRBJ2-3, with 9 bases fitting TRBD2. The CDR3 has 16 amino acids. Germline CDR1 and CDR2: MNHEY and SMNVEV (reference sequence). The junction had 4 bases not matched to a gene; V was cut back by 2 bases and J by 1 base. In nucleotides, the CDR3 is TGTGCCAGCAGTTTACGGGCTAGCGGGGGCACAGATACGCAGTATTTT. The encoded protein is CASSLRASGGTDTQYF.

There are a few counts of this clonotype. The V call is TRBV12-3 or TRBV12-4, the J call TRBJ1-1; TRBD1 matches 8 bases. The CDR3 covers 13 residues. With 6 bases clipped from V and 10 bases from J, the junction kept 10 bases outside the gene matches. The CDR3 protein is CASRSGQGLTAFF. The CDR3 nucleotides read TGTGCCAGCAGATCAGGACAGGGACTAACAGCTTTCTTT.

This sequence joins TRBV20-1 and TRBJ2-3; D gene ambiguous. The CDR3 has 14 residues. The V end lost 1 base, the J end lost 1 base, and 9 bases lay between the germline ends. CDR1 is DFQATT and CDR2 is SNEGSKA in the germline V gene (reference sequence). The DNA for the CDR3 is TGCAGTGCTAGAGCCCCCGGGCGCACAGATACGCAGTATTTT. It codes for CSARAPGRTDTQYF.